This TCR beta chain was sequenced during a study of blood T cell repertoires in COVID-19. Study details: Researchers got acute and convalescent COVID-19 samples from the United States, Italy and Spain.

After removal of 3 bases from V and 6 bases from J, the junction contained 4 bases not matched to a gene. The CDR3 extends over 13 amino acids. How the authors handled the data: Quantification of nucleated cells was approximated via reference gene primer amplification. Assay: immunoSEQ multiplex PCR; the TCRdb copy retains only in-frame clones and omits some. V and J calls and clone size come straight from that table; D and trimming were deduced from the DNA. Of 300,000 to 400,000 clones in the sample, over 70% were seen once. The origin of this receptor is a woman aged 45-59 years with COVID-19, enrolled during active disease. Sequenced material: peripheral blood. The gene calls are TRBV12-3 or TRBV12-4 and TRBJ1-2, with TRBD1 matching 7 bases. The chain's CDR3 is CASSFRTGDGYTF. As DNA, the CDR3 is TGTGCCAGCAGTTTTAGGACAGGCGATGGCTACACCTTC.